What follows are 3 T cell receptor beta chains derived from one specimen sequenced in a study of blood T cell repertoires in COVID-19 (dated by TCRdb to between 2020 and 2021). Receptors were amplified or captured by the immunoSEQ multiplex PCR assay. The table comes from immuneACCESS by way of TCRdb, which keeps in-frame sequences with V and J called. Part of the clones is missing from these tables; in studies checked, under half for an unresolved V gene and the rest for unknown reasons. Recorded for this sample are about 140,000 clones; 80% to 85% of them occurred a single time. Together, the top ten hold 3.5% to 4.5% of the sample. What was sequenced was peripheral blood. These receptors were taken from a woman aged 55-70 years with acute or convalescent COVID-19.

About this clone itself: The sample contains more than one DNA sequence encoding this CDR3. V usage is TRBV18 and J usage is TRBJ1-5; a weak D match, TRBD1 (5 bases). The germline CDR1 and CDR2 sequences are KGHSH and LQKENI. This CDR3 contains 13 residues. V lost 3 bases to trimming and J lost 4 bases, with 7 bases between them. The DNA for the CDR3 is TGTGCCAGCTCACCGCAGGGAAATCAGCCCCAGCATTTT. This translates into CASSPQGNQPQHF.

V is TRBV18 and J is TRBJ1-6, with 10 bases identical to TRBD1. The CDR3 has 17 amino acids. Germline V lookup: CDR1 KGHSH, CDR2 LQKENI. V was clipped by 4 bases and J by 10 bases; unmatched bases: 13. CDR3 residues: CASSRGPGQGSGSPLHF. The CDR3 nucleotides are TGTGCCAGCTCACGGGGACCGGGACAGGGGTCCGGATCACCCCTCCACTTT. Full variable domain (remainder filled in from reference TRBV18 and TRBJ1-6): NAGVMQNPRHLVRRRGQEARLRCSPMKGHSHVYWYRQLPEEGLKFMVYLQKENIIDESGMPKERFSAEFPKEGPSILRIQQVVRGDSAAYFCASSRGPGQGSGSPLHFGNGTRLTVT.

In nucleotides, the CDR3 is TGTGCCAGCAGCACCTGGGGACAGGGTCCCGGGGAGCTGTTTTTT. This sequence encodes CASSTWGQGPGELFF. The gene calls are TRBV7-9 and TRBJ2-2; 9 bases fit TRBD1. CDR1 is SEHNR and CDR2 is FQNEAQ in the germline V gene (reference sequence). The CDR3 totals 15 residues. Trimming took 5 bases from V and 6 from J; bases not matched to a gene: 7.